The TCR beta chain described here comes from a study of a mutant IDH1 vaccine in newly diagnosed glioma (dated by TCRdb to about 2021). Turning to the overall study: Patients were given eight vaccinations, in weeks 1, 3, 5, 7, 11, 15, 19 and 23, which matched visits V03 through V10. In the chemotherapy-containing groups, vaccination started alongside temozolomide cycles, whereas in patients who had radiotherapy alone it started 4-6 weeks after radiotherapy. Of the approximately 30 treated patients, roughly 60% were male and approximately 38% were female, and the mean age was roughly 38 years. Before enrollment, most patients had been given radiochemotherapy with temozolomide as standard therapy, while the rest had received either radiotherapy alone or temozolomide alone. Six visits were used for peripheral blood collection: V03 (baseline), V05, V07, V10, V12 and V13. For exploratory analyses, longitudinal TCRB deep sequencing was carried out in 25 treated patients wherever samples were available.

The germline V gene specifies SNHLY as CDR1 and FYNNEI as CDR2. At the junction V is shortened by 6 bases and J by 7 bases; bases outside the gene matches: 10. Inclusive of the bounding cysteine and phenylalanine, the CDR3 is 16 residues long. The only DNA kept is the CDR3, 48 bases in frame from the first base. This clone came up a few times. What this receptor recognizes is not known. One base away there is no much larger clone; base qualities are not given. In the paper's terms, the time point label means: week 5, during vaccination. Each vaccine dose, consisting of 300 ug of a 20-mer mutant IDH1 peptide in Montanide, was administered subcutaneously with topical imiquimod. The donors had newly diagnosed IDH1-mutant astrocytomas of WHO grade 3 or 4 that showed loss of nuclear ATRX. The samples were drawn from NOA16, a multicentre, single-arm, open-label phase I trial in Germany that tested a mutant IDH1 peptide vaccine in humans for the first time. Genomic DNA for TCRB sequencing was extracted from EDTA blood using the DNeasy Blood and Tissue Kit.

Receptor libraries were prepared by the immunoSEQ multiplex PCR assay. The hsTCRB Kit was used according to the manufacturer's protocol to amplify rearranged TCR beta chain sequences. An Illumina MiSeq was used to sequence the TCRB libraries. The paper's data handling went like this. The kit vendor's proprietary platform handled demultiplexing, trimming and gene mapping. TCRdb stores this immuneACCESS table with in-frame sequences only. Part of the clones is absent; in the studies checked, under half of the shortfall reflects unresolved V genes, and no reason is known for the rest. V, J and clone size reflect that table, while D and trimming were determined from the DNA. The sample profile shows 30,000 to 40,000 clones; 45% to 70% of them were found once. Of the sample, 11% is held by the ten largest clones. Broader findings and caveats from the paper: Selection of PBMC samples for TCRB deep sequencing was based on availability. Immune responses induced by the vaccine were seen in approximately 92% of patients across multiple MHC alleles. No apparent relationship was observed between pseudoprogression and alterations in the top peripheral T cell clonotypes detected by TCRB sequencing. It was noted by the authors that analyses of patient blood samples could not be reproduced owing to sample limitations.

The V and J segments used are TRBV2 and TRBJ2-7, and TRBD2 matches 15 of the central bases. The sample in question was PBMCs, obtained from a glioma patient whose treatment included an IDH1 peptide vaccine. The sequence derives from a woman aged 18-29 years with glioma. The CDR3 region: CASSPGTSGGTREQYF. The DNA sequence follows: TGTGCCAGCAGCCCTGGGACTAGCGGGGGGACTAGGGAGCAGTACTTC.